Below, 30 T cell receptor beta chains from the same sample are listed, as sequenced in a study of Ad26.COV2.S vaccination and SARS-CoV-2 variants. Documented treatment: around 19 received Ad26.COV2.S at low or high dose, single or two shots; five or six received placebo; per-sample allocation not given. Day 63 after the first vaccine or placebo injection was the time point for sampling. TCRdb's copy holds only in-frame clones and misses some; the assay was immunoSEQ multiplex PCR. The table includes roughly 450,000 clones, 75% to 95% detected once. This material consisted of peripheral blood, taken in a trial of Ad26.COV2.S vaccine versus placebo. These receptors were taken from a person between 18 and 59 years old who received the Ad26.COV2.S COVID-19 vaccine or a placebo.

This chain uses TRBV19 with TRBJ2-3; D may be TRBD2 (6 bases). The CDR3 sequence is 14 residues long. With 5 bases removed from V and 5 bases from J, the gap between germline ends came to 14 bases. Per germline, CDR1 LNHDA and CDR2 SQIVND (reference sequence). In DNA, the CDR3 is TGTGCCAGTAGTCTACGGGAGCCGGGAGATACGCAGTATTTT. Translated: CASSLREPGDTQYF.

J is TRBJ2-1 and V is TRBV6-6, with a possible D match to TRBD1 (5 bases). Germline V gene data show CDR1 as MNHNY and CDR2 as SVGAGI (reference sequence). The V end was cut by 8 bases, the J end by 1 base, with 9 bases between. The CDR3 is 13 residues long. The CDR3 is CASSTESYNEQFF. CDR3 coding DNA: TGTGCCAGCTCGACAGAATCCTACAATGAGCAGTTCTTC.

The chain joins TRBV3-1 (or the pseudogene TRBV3-2) to TRBJ1-1, with 7 bases fitting TRBD1. The CDR3 has 14 residues. Looked up from germline, CDR1 is LGHDT and CDR2 is YNNKEL (reference sequence). V trimming: 3 bases; J trimming: 1 base; junction bases outside the gene matches: 2. The CDR3 nucleotides read TGTGCCAGCAGCCACTGGGACAGGAACACTGAAGCTTTCTTT. Encoded protein: CASSHWDRNTEAFF.

The V and J genes are TRBV27 and TRBJ1-6, with D unclear. In germline, CDR1 is MNHEY, CDR2 SMNVEV (reference sequence). The CDR3 consists of 16 residues. Trimming took 3 bases from V and 8 from J, leaving 17 bases between them. CDR3 nucleotides: TGTGCCAGCAGTTTGGTCGGGTCATCGGGGTATTCACCCCTCCACTTT. Translated, it gives CASSLVGSSGYSPLHF.

This chain links TRBV6-2 or TRBV6-3 with TRBJ1-2; the D gene is possibly TRBD1 (6 bases). Germline lookup yields CDR1 MNHEY and CDR2 SVGEGT. The CDR3 is 15 residues long. Trimming left V 2 bases short and J 8 bases short, with 18 bases between. The CDR3 DNA is TGTGCCAGCAGTTACCTCGGGACACAAGGGGACGGCTACACCTTC. Amino acids: CASSYLGTQGDGYTF.

The chain carries TRBV18 and TRBJ2-3; possible D gene TRBD2, 5 bases. The CDR3 runs 13 residues. From germline, CDR1 is KGHSH and CDR2 LQKENI. V was cut by 4 bases and J by 2 bases, with 7 bases left in between. Here the CDR3 reads CASSRETTDTQYF. DNA of the CDR3: TGTGCCAGCTCACGGGAGACCACAGATACGCAGTATTTT.

The CDR3 DNA follows: TGTGCCAGCAGTTACCAGACAGGGACTGTCAGCTACGAGCAGTACTTC. It codes for CASSYQTGTVSYEQYF. The chain is built from TRBV6-5 and TRBJ2-7; a weak D match, TRBD1 (7 bases). The CDR3 consists of 16 residues. From germline, CDR1 is MNHEY and CDR2 SVGAGI. The V gene lost 2 bases and the J gene lost 3 bases, with 17 bases spanning the gap.

The V call is TRBV7-9, the J call TRBJ2-2; D is undetermined. The V end lost 2 bases, the J end lost 6 bases, and 4 bases lay between the germline ends. The germline gives CDR1 SEHNR, CDR2 FQNEAQ (reference sequence). The CDR3 sequence is 12 residues long. CDR3 residues: CASSLSAGELFF. The CDR3 nucleotides are TGTGCCAGCAGCTTAAGTGCCGGGGAGCTGTTTTTT.

The CDR3 here is CASSVARDYPDPQYF. DNA of the CDR3: TGTGCCAGCAGCGTAGCCCGGGACTATCCCGACCCGCAGTATTTT. V gene TRBV9 combines with J gene TRBJ2-3; the match to TRBD2 covers 7 bases. V trimming: 0 bases; J trimming: 10 bases; junction bases outside the gene matches: 11. From germline, CDR1 is SGDLS and CDR2 YYNGEE. This CDR3 spans 15 amino acids. The complete variable domain, with remaining parts taken from reference TRBV9 and TRBJ2-3, reads DSGVTQTPKHLITATGQRVTLRCSPRSGDLSVYWYQQSLDQGLQFLIQYYNGEERAKGNILERFSAQQFPDLHSELNLSSLELGDSALYFCASSVARDYPDPQYFGPGTRLTVL.

The J gene is TRBJ1-1, the V gene TRBV5-1, with D possibly TRBD1 on 5 matching bases. Germline V gene sequence: CDR1 SGHRS, CDR2 YFSETQ. With 4 bases removed from V and 2 bases from J, the gap between germline ends came to 12 bases. The CDR3 is made up of 14 amino acids. The CDR3 nucleotides read TGCGCCAGCAGCCTCGGGGGTAGTAACACTGAAGCTTTCTTT. Translating it yields CASSLGGSNTEAFF. The entire variable domain, with the rest obtained from reference TRBV5-1 and TRBJ1-1, is as follows: KAGVTQTPRYLIKTRGQQVTLSCSPISGHRSVSWYQQTPGQGLQFLFEYFSETQRNKGNFPGRFSGRQFSNSRSEMNVSTLELGDSALYLCASSLGGSNTEAFFGQGTRLTVV.

V usage is TRBV5-4 and J usage is TRBJ2-7; a weak D match, TRBD2 (6 bases). Germline CDR1 and CDR2: SGHNT and YYREEE (reference sequence). V lost 0 bases, J lost 7 bases, and 14 bases lay in between. This CDR3 is built from 14 residues. CDR3 nucleotides: TGTGCCAGCAGCTTGGAGGAGGGGATGGGGGAGCAGTACTTC. Encoded protein: CASSLEEGMGEQYF.

The chain has TRBV27 and TRBJ1-4; maybe TRBD1 (5 bases). This CDR3 spans 13 amino acids. The V end was cut by 4 bases, the J end by 7 bases, with 10 bases between. CDR1 and CDR2 from the germline V gene are MNHEY and SMNVEV (reference sequence). The CDR3 spells CASSWDGSEKLFF. The CDR3 nucleotides read TGTGCCAGCAGTTGGGACGGTTCTGAAAAACTGTTTTTT.

The chain recombines TRBV20-1 with TRBJ1-1, with D uncertain. CDR3 length equals 10 residues. From germline, CDR1 is DFQATT and CDR2 SNEGSKA (reference sequence). V lost 6 bases and J lost 2, with 4 bases in between. DNA for the CDR3: TGCAGTGCCGATAACACTGAAGCTTTCTTT. It yields the protein CSADNTEAFF.

V is TRBV24-1 and J is TRBJ2-1; D remains ambiguous. The germline V and J ends were trimmed by 4 bases and 1 base, with 13 bases remaining between them. CDR3 length equals 16 residues. The germline CDR1 and CDR2 sequences are KGHDR and SFDVKD. CDR3 in amino acids: CATSDARAASYNEQFF. As DNA, the CDR3 is TGTGCCACCAGTGACGCTCGGGCCGCTTCCTACAATGAGCAGTTCTTC.

This rearrangement joins TRBV24-1 to TRBJ2-1, with no clear D. This CDR3 spans 19 amino acids. The germline V gene has CDR1 KGHDR and CDR2 SFDVKD. Trimming shortened V by 4 bases and J by 2 bases, and 23 bases separated the two germline ends. The CDR3 region is CATSDPRLRPNRTYNEQFF. Here the CDR3 DNA reads TGTGCCACCAGTGACCCAAGACTGAGGCCAAATCGGACCTACAATGAGCAGTTCTTC.

The chain is built from TRBV30 and TRBJ2-1, with 10 bases aligning to TRBD2. CDR1 is GTSNPN and CDR2 is SVGIG in the germline V gene (reference sequence). CDR3 length: 18 amino acids. V lost 1 base and J lost 4; bases outside the gene matches: 13. CDR3 sequence (DNA): TGTGCCTGGAGTGCGTTAGGAAGCGGGAGGGCCCCTTACAATGAGCAGTTCTTC. Encoded protein: CAWSALGSGRAPYNEQFF.

This clone was detected once. The chain employs TRBV28 and TRBJ2-3; D not certain. The CDR3 runs to 13 residues. Germline V gene data show CDR1 as MDHEN and CDR2 as SYDVKM. Trimming took 6 bases from V and 0 from J, leaving 7 bases between them. The CDR3 sequence: CASSPPSTDTQYF. As DNA, the CDR3 is TGTGCCAGCAGCCCCCCGAGCACAGATACGCAGTATTTT.

Points on this clone: The same CDR3 also results from other DNA sequences found in this sample. J is TRBJ1-1 and V is TRBV30; TRBD1 might be the D (5 bases). This CDR3 spans 13 amino acids. Looked up from germline, CDR1 is GTSNPN and CDR2 is SVGIG (reference sequence). Trimming removed 1 base at V and 0 bases at J, with 6 bases between. The chain's CDR3 is CAWSAGMNTEAFF. The CDR3 DNA follows: TGTGCCTGGAGTGCAGGGATGAACACTGAAGCTTTCTTT.

V usage is TRBV6-5 and J usage is TRBJ2-4, with 9 bases matching TRBD1. CDR1 is MNHEY and CDR2 is SVGAGI in the germline V gene. This CDR3 has 13 residues. V trimming: 6 bases; J trimming: 6 bases; junction bases outside the gene matches: 3. The CDR3 bases are TGTGCCAGCAGGTGGACAGGGGCAAACATTCAGTACTTC. Protein sequence: CASRWTGANIQYF.

This chain uses TRBV7-8 with TRBJ1-1, with a tentative D call TRBD1 (6 bases). V lost 5 bases and J 6 bases, leaving 16 bases between the germline ends. The germline V gene has CDR1 SGHVS and CDR2 FQNEAQ. The CDR3 spans 14 residues. The CDR3: CASSVLGRGAEAFF. CDR3 DNA: TGTGCCAGCAGCGTACTGGGGAGGGGGGCTGAAGCTTTCTTT.

The chain has TRBV7-9 and TRBJ2-7; tentatively, D is TRBD2 (5 bases). The CDR3 sequence is 13 residues long. Germline-derived CDR1 and CDR2 are SEHNR and FQNEAQ (reference sequence). V was cut by 5 bases and J by 3 bases, with 11 bases left in between. CDR3 nucleotides: TGTGCCAGCAGCGCGGGCCGGGACTACGAGCAGTACTTC. This gives the protein CASSAGRDYEQYF. The full variable domain, in which reference TRBV7-9 and TRBJ2-7 provide the parts outside the CDR3, is DTGVSQNPRHKITKRGQNVTFRCDPISEHNRLYWYRQTLGQGPEFLTYFQNEAQLEKSRLLSDRFSAERPKGSFSTLEIQRTEQGDSAMYLCASSAGRDYEQYFGPGTRLTVT.

The V gene is TRBV12-3 or TRBV12-4, the J gene TRBJ2-3; D is ambiguous. Trimming pared 2 bases from V and 4 bases from J, leaving 4 bases between. The CDR3 totals 12 residues. Here the CDR3 reads CASSLIPDTQYF. In DNA, the CDR3 is TGTGCCAGCAGTTTAATTCCAGATACGCAGTATTTT.

The J gene is TRBJ2-1, the V gene TRBV5-6, with D maybe TRBD2 (6 bases). This CDR3 is built from 15 residues. Per the germline V gene, CDR1 is SGHDT and CDR2 is YYEEEE. Trimming cost V 0 bases and J 4 bases, with 11 bases left between them. CDR3 in DNA: TGTGCCAGCAGCTTGGCCGGGGGACGTTACAATGAGCAGTTCTTC. Translation gives CASSLAGGRYNEQFF.

The chain employs TRBV10-3 and TRBJ1-1, with 10 bases that match TRBD1. Unmatched junction bases numbered 8, after V lost 6 bases and J lost 7 bases. Germline values: CDR1 ENHRY, CDR2 SYGVKD. The CDR3 has 14 residues. CDR3 coding DNA: TGTGCCATCAGAACGACAGGGGGCGAAGTTGAAGCTTTCTTT. It specifies CAIRTTGGEVEAFF.

The V gene is TRBV28, the J gene TRBJ2-7, with D unresolved. V lost 3 bases to trimming and J lost 5 bases, with 5 bases between them. This CDR3 has 11 amino acids. CDR1 and CDR2 from the germline V gene are MDHEN and SYDVKM. CDR3 residues: CASSFRNEQYF. The CDR3, as DNA: TGTGCCAGCAGTTTTCGTAACGAGCAGTACTTC.

The genes are TRBV5-1 and TRBJ1-1, with 7 nucleotides matching TRBD1. Germline trimming cut 3 bases from V and 0 bases from J; bases unmatched to any gene: 5. The germline V gene encodes CDR1 SGHRS and CDR2 YFSETQ. CDR3 length: 15 residues. The CDR3 bases are TGCGCCAGCAGCTCTGGGGACAGTTTGAACACTGAAGCTTTCTTT. Protein sequence: CASSSGDSLNTEAFF.

For the CDR3, the DNA is TGCAGTGCTAGTAGGACATCGGGAAAGGAGACCCAGTACTTC. Translated, it gives CSASRTSGKETQYF. V gene TRBV20-1 combines with J gene TRBJ2-5, with D perhaps TRBD1 or TRBD2 (5 bases each). The V gene's germline CDR1 is DFQATT and CDR2 SNEGSKA (reference sequence). The CDR3 runs 14 residues. Trimming left V 3 bases short and J 5 bases short, with 16 bases between.

The rearrangement joins TRBV6-5 to TRBJ1-1; possibly TRBD1 for D (5 bases). The germline V gene encodes CDR1 MNHEY and CDR2 SVGAGI. CDR3 size: 13 residues. Trimming removed 7 bases at V and 5 bases at J, with 14 bases between. The CDR3 DNA is TGTGCCAGCAAATCAGGGCAAGGGACTGAAGCTTTCTTT. It is translated as CASKSGQGTEAFF.

In its sample, this clone was seen once. The rearrangement uses TRBV29-1 and TRBJ2-1, with 9 positions matching TRBD2. With V trimmed by 0 bases and J by 6 bases, 6 bases remained unmatched. Germline V gene data show CDR1 as SQVTM and CDR2 as ANQGSEA. This CDR3 is built from 15 residues. CDR3: CSVEDYLAGSNEQFF. CDR3 nucleotide sequence: TGCAGCGTTGAAGATTACCTAGCGGGATCCAATGAGCAGTTCTTC.

This sequence joins TRBV6-2 or TRBV6-3 and TRBJ2-1, with 8 nucleotides matching TRBD2. Germline V gene data show CDR1 as MNHEY and CDR2 as SVGEGT. V gave up 6 bases and J gave up 7 bases; unmatched junction bases: 14. The CDR3 totals 16 residues. In DNA, the CDR3 is TGTGCCAGCAGCCATTCGGGACTAGGGGGGCGGAATGAGCAGTTCTTC. It translates to CASSHSGLGGRNEQFF.